This TCR beta chain was sequenced in a study of CD8+CD57+ T cells in acquired aplastic anemia (dated by TCRdb to the late 2010s). Concerning the study at large: Extracted DNA from sorted CD4+ and CD8+ cells averaged about 3 ug, ranging from about 0.18 to 27.4 ug. Mean read counts for healthy donor samples were roughly 10 million for CD4+ cells and some 12 million for CD8+ cells. Results and caveats for the whole study, not just this receptor: Although 25 to 30 CD8+ CDR3 sequences were shared by patients and controls, these sequences appeared highly expressed in patients and within the immunodominant clones of patients. No significant difference in CD8+ Simpson's diversity was found between patients and healthy controls (P=0.060).

Turning to this clonotype: Its antigen remains undetermined. No base qualities exist here, and no much larger clone lies one base off it.

In the study, sorted CD4+ and CD8+ blood T cells from patients with severe aplastic anemia and from healthy subjects underwent deep sequencing of TCR repertoires. Ficoll-Paque density gradient centrifugation was used to isolate peripheral blood mononuclear cells. CD4+ and CD8+ T cells were sorted by FACS or magnetic beads before DNA extraction. Profiling of TCR beta VDJ combinations and CDR3 sequences used genomic DNA as the template. TCR repertoire sequencing was run on an Illumina HiSeq 2000. The study's own analysis went as follows. TRBV/TRBJ rearrangement plots, CDR3 size and DJ length profiles, and Simpson's diversity index were used to assess repertoires. The most abundant DNA sequence in the deep sequencing data was defined as the immunodominant clone. CDR3 amino acid sequences were screened for sharing across subjects and compared with published repertoires and the VDJdb database. The public sequencing data were trimmed at Q25 with fastp and processed into clonotypes with MiXCR by TCRdb, which kept only in-frame beta chains. Merged by CDR3 protein, the rows form single entries marked with the most common genes and DNA. These V and J calls originate from TCRdb's pipeline instead of the authors' own analysis. Within this sample are over 200,000 distinct CDR3 sequences, with approximately 57% of them counted one time only. The ten largest clones capture about 31% of the sample.

Its CDR3 holds 16 amino acids, cysteine through phenylalanine. CDR3 DNA is the only sequence kept; it has 48 bases, read in frame from the first base. From V the trimming removes 2 bases and from J it removes 2 bases, while the gene matches leave 6 bases of the junction unaccounted for. The germline V gene (reference sequence) supplies CDR1 DFQATT and CDR2 SNEGSKA. This receptor was identified in a human donor in good health. The chain uses TRBV20-1 and TRBJ2-7; 13 of the junction bases match TRBD2. Sequencing was done on a sample of sorted CD4+, CD8+, or CD8+CD57+ T cells (not recorded which) from PBMCs. The DNA sequence is given as TGCAGTGCTAGAATCCTCGGGACTAGCGGGGCCTACGAGCAGTACTTC. Its amino acids are CSARILGTSGAYEQYF.